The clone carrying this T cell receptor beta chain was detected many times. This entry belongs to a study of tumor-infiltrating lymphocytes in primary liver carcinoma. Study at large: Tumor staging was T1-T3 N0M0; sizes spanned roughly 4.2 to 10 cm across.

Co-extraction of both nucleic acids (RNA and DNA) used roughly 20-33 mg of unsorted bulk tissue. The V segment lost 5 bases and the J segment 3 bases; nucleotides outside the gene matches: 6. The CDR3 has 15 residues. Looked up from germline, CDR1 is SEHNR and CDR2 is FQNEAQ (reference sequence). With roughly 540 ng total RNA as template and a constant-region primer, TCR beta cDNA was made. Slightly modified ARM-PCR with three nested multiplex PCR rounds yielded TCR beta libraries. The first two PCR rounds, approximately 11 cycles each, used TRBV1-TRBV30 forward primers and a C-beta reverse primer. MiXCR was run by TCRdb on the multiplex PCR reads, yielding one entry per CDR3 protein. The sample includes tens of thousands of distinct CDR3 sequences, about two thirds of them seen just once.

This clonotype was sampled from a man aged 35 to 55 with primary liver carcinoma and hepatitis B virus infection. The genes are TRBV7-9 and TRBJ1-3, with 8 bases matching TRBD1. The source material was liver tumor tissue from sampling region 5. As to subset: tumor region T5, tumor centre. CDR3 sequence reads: CASSLTGQGGNTIYF. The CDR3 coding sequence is TGTGCCAGCAGCCTTACAGGACAGGGTGGAAACACCATATATTTT.